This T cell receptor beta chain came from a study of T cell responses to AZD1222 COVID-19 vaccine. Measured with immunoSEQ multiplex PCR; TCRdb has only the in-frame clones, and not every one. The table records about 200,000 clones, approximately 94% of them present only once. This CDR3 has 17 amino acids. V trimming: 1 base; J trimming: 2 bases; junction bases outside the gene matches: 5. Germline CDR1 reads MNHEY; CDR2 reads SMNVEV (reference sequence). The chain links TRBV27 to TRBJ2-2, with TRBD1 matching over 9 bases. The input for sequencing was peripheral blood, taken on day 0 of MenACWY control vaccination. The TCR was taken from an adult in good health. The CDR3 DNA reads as TGTGCCAGCAGTTTATGGTTGGGACAGGGTAACACCGGGGAGCTGTTTTTT. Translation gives CASSLWLGQGNTGELFF.